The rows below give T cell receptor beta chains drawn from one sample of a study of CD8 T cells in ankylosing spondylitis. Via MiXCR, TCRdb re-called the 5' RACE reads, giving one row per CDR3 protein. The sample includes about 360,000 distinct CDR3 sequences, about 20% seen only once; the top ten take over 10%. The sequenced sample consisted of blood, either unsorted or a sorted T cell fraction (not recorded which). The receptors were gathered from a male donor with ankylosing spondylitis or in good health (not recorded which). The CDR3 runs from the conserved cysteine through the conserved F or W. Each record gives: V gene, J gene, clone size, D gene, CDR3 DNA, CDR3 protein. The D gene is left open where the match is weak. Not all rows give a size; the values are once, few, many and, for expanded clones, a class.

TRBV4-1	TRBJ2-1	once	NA	TGCGCCAGCAGCCAAGACACAAATTGGCAGTTCTTC	CASSQDTNWQFF
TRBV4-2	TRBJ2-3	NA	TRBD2	TGTGCCAGCAGCCAAGTTTTCAGCGGGGGGGGCACAGATACGCAGTATTTT	CASSQVFSGGGTDTQYF
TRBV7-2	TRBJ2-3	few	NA	TGTGCCAGCAGGGTTAGCAAGACAGATACGCAGTATTTT	CASRVSKTDTQYF
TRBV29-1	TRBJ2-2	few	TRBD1	TGCAGCGTTGAAGATCAGGGGGCCGGGGAGCTGTTTTTT	CSVEDQGAGELFF
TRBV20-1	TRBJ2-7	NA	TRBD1	TGCAGTGCTACCGGTCGGGACAGGTACTACGAGCAGTACTTC	CSATGRDRYYEQYF
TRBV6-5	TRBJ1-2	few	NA	TGTGCCAGCATCGGGTCCTATGGCTACACCTTC	CASIGSYGYTF
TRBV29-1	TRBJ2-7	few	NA	TGCAGCGTTGAAGATCGGGACACTGGAGGCCTTCGGCAGTACTTC	CSVEDRDTGGLRQYF
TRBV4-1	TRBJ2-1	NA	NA	TGCGCCAGCAGCCAACTCCCTGTGACTCCGCAGTTCTTC	CASSQLPVTPQFF
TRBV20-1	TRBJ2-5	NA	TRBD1	TGCAGTGCCCAAGGACAGGGCATAGAGACCCAGTACTTC	CSAQGQGIETQYF
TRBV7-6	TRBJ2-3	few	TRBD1	TGTGCCAGCAGCTCCTGGACAGGGGGCTTAGCAGATACGCAGTATTTT	CASSSWTGGLADTQYF
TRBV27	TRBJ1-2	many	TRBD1	TGTGCCAGCAGTCTCGGGACAGCCTATGGCTACACCTTC	CASSLGTAYGYTF
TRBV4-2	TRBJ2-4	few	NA	TGTGCCAGCAGCCAAGAGATAGGCCTAGCCAAAAACATTCAGTACTTC	CASSQEIGLAKNIQYF
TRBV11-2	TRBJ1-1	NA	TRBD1	TGTGCCAGCAGCTTAGGCCGGACAGGGAGGAGGACTGAAGCTTTCTTT	CASSLGRTGRRTEAFF
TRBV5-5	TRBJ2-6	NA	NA	TGTGCCAGCAGCTTGAGGGGCGTCTCTGGGGCCAACGTCCTGACTTTC	CASSLRGVSGANVLTF
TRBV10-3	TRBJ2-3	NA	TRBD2	TGTGCCATCAGTGAGGTGGGGGGGGCAGATACGCAGTATTTT	CAISEVGGADTQYF
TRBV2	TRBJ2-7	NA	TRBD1	TGTGCCAGCAGCCCCCAAGACAGGGTGGGCAGCAGGCTCTCCTACGAGCAGTACTTC	CASSPQDRVGSRLSYEQYF
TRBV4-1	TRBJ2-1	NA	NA	TGCGCCAGCAGCCAAGATCGGTTCGGGCAGGGAAATTACAATGAGCAGTTCTTC	CASSQDRFGQGNYNEQFF
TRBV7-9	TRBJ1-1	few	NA	TGTGCCAGCAGCCTTTCGGGGACACTTGGGGTAACTGAAGCTTTCTTT	CASSLSGTLGVTEAFF
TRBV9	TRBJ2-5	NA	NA	TGTGCCAGCAGCGTAGACAGAGAGACCCAGTACTTC	CASSVDRETQYF
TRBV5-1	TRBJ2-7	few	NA	TGCGCCAGCAGCTTCCACCTTGGGGGCCTGTACGAGCAGTACTTC	CASSFHLGGLYEQYF
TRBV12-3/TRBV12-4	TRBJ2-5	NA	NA	TGTGCCAGCAGGACGCATGTAGAGACCCAGTACTTC	CASRTHVETQYF
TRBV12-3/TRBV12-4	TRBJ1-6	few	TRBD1	TGTGCCAGCAGTCCCCCTGGACAGGGGGTTTCACCCCTCCACTTT	CASSPPGQGVSPLHF
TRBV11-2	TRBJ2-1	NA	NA	TGTGCCAGCAGCCACTGGGCCCCCCAGGGACATGAGCAGTTCTTC	CASSHWAPQGHEQFF
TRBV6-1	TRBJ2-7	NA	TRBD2	TGTGCCAGCAGCCGACCTCGGGAGGGGGGCCTTAACTCCTACGAGCAGTACTTC	CASSRPREGGLNSYEQYF
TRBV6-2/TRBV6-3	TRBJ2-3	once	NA	TGTGCCAGCAGTTGGGGCCTGATTGGGAGGAGCACAGATACGCAGTATTTT	CASSWGLIGRSTDTQYF
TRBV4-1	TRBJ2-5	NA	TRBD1	TGCGCCAGCAGCCCCGCCGGACAGGGGGCGGGCCAGACCCAGTACTTC	CASSPAGQGAGQTQYF
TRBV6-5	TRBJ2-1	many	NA	TGTGCCAGCAGTTACTCGAGGTCCTACAATGAGCAGTTCTTC	CASSYSRSYNEQFF
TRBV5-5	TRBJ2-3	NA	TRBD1	TGTGCCAGCAGCTACATAACAGGGGGCGAGAGCACAGATACGCAGTATTTT	CASSYITGGESTDTQYF
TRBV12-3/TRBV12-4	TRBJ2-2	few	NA	TGTGCCAGCAGTTTCTGGCAGCCCCCCACCGGGGAGCTGTTTTTT	CASSFWQPPTGELFF
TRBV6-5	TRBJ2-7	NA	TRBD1	TGTGCCAGCAGTTACGGGACAGGGTCCACCTACGAGCAGTACTTC	CASSYGTGSTYEQYF
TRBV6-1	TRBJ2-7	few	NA	TGTGCCAGCCAGGGTACAGCCTCCTACGAGCAGTACTTC	CASQGTASYEQYF
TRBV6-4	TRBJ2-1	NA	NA	TGTGCCAGCAGTGAAACGGGGCAATACAATGAGCAGTTCTTC	CASSETGQYNEQFF
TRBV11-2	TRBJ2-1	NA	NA	TGTGCCAGCAGCCGTTCAGGGGGGGCGAGTTACAATGAGCAGTTCTTC	CASSRSGGASYNEQFF
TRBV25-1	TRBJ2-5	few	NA	TGTGCCAGCAGCCCGGGGGGCGATCCACAAGAGACCCAGTACTTC	CASSPGGDPQETQYF
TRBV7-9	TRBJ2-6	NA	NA	TGTGCCAGCAGCTTAGACAGACACTCTGGGGCCAACGTCCTGACTTTC	CASSLDRHSGANVLTF
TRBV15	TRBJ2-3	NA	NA	TGTGCCACCAGCAGACGTGGACTGGGCACAGATACGCAGTATTTT	CATSRRGLGTDTQYF
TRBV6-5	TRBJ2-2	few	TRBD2	TGTGCCAGCAGTTACCGACTAGCGGGGGGGCGGACGAACACCGGGGAGCTGTTTTTT	CASSYRLAGGRTNTGELFF
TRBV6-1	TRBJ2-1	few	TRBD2	TGTGCCAGCAGTCCCCTAGCGGGGGTGGCCTACAATGAGCAGTTCTTC	CASSPLAGVAYNEQFF
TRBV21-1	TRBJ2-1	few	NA	TGTGCCAGCAGCAAAGCGACGGTATATCTGGGCAATGAGCAGTTCTTC	CASSKATVYLGNEQFF
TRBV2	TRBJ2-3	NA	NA	TGTGCCAGCAGTGAATGGGCTGGTGGGACAGATACGCAGTATTTT	CASSEWAGGTDTQYF
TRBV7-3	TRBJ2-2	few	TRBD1	TGTGCCAGCAGCCACACACATAGGGGGCGAAGCACCGGGGAGCTGTTTTTT	CASSHTHRGRSTGELFF
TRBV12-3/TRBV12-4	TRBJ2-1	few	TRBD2	TGTGCCAGCAGTCCTGGACTAGCGGGGGGTACTGGGAATGAGCAGTTCTTC	CASSPGLAGGTGNEQFF
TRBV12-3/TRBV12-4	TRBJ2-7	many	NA	TGTGCCAGCAGTTTAGATCCCTACGAGCAGTACTTC	CASSLDPYEQYF
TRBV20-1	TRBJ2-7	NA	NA	TGCAGTGCTAGAGCCGGACTACGCACCTACGAGCAGTACTTC	CSARAGLRTYEQYF
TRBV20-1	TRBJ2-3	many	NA	TGCAGTGCTAGAGATCTCAGTCGGAGTGCAGATACGCAGTATTTT	CSARDLSRSADTQYF
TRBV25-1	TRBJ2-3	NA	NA	TGTGCCAGCATTGAGTGGGGGGATACGCAGTATTTT	CASIEWGDTQYF
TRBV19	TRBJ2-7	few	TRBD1	TGTGCCAGTAGGGGACAGGCCCCCTCCTACGAGCAGTACTTC	CASRGQAPSYEQYF
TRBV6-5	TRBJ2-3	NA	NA	TGTGCCAGCAGTTACTCTATGGGGGGAATGGATACGCAGTATTTT	CASSYSMGGMDTQYF
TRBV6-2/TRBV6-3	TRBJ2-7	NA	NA	TGTGCCAGCAGTTACGCGGACGCGGTCCCCGAGCAGTACTTC	CASSYADAVPEQYF
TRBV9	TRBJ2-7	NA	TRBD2	TGTGCCAGCAGCGTAGGAGGGGGACTAGCCTACGAGCAGTACTTC	CASSVGGGLAYEQYF
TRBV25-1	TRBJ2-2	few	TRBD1	TGTGCCAGCAGTGAAAGTCGGGACAGGGGGACCGGGGAGCTGTTTTTT	CASSESRDRGTGELFF
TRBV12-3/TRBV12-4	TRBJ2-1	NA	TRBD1	TGTGCCAGCAGAGGGACAGGCGGCGAGCAGTTCTTC	CASRGTGGEQFF
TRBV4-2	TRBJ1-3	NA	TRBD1	TGTGCCAGCAGCCAAGAAGGACAGGGTGCGGCTGGAAACACCATATATTTT	CASSQEGQGAAGNTIYF